This entry is about one TCR beta chain. What antigen it recognizes has not been identified. No base qualities exist here, and no much larger clone lies one base off it. The germline V gene supplies CDR1 SNHLY and CDR2 FYNNEI. At the junction V is shortened by 6 bases and J by 2 bases; bases outside the gene matches: 2. The CDR3, cysteine through phenylalanine, is 14 amino acids long. The entry retains the CDR3 DNA only, 42 bases that are in frame from base 1. TCRbeta CDR3 regions were amplified from genomic DNA by means of the immunoSEQ Assay, a bias-controlled multiplex PCR. From the authors' description of their analysis: Within the assay, amplification of reference gene primers was used to estimate how many nucleated cells each sample contained. To quantify the absolute abundance of each unique TCRbeta CDR3 rearrangement, sequence reads were collapsed and filtered. Productive Simpson clonality was computed per sample as the square root of Simpson's diversity index over productive rearrangements. TCRdb re-hosts the immuneACCESS table, in-frame sequences only. Its copies lack some clones; in the studies checked, an unresolved V gene accounts for under half of them, and the cause for the rest is not known. D and trimming come from the DNA, and the V and J calls and clone size come from that table. Across this sample there are tens of thousands of clones, with about 85% seen only once. Clones ranked in the top ten supply around 9.7% of the sample.

The collaborating institutions used their own protocols to collect whole blood in K2EDTA tubes. For TCRbeta analysis, collaborators shipped samples as frozen whole blood, isolated PBMCs, or DNA extracted from either of those sample types. These data come from a study of blood T cell repertoires in COVID-19 (TCRdb year 2020). In terms of the full investigation: Samples covering the acute and convalescent phases of COVID-19 were provided by collaborators in the United States, Italy and Spain. The prospective study material was composed of cDNA or gDNA derived from T cells, B-cell-depleted T cells, or PBMCs. Deeply sampled blood TCRbeta repertoires from subjects exposed to, actively infected with, or recovered from COVID-19 were included in the dataset. The repertoires were released in a freely available public database meant as a resource for research on the immune response to SARS-CoV-2. Samples were obtained from the ongoing ImmuneRACE study (first 160 participants) and from 1,200 or so subjects provided by 6 global collaborators. Nearly every sample came with metadata listing a de-identified subject ID, COVID-19 status, age in years and sex. Where available, HLA class I and class II types were taken from metadata supplied by the sample provider and were not determined by assay-based typing.

The paper's findings and limits, for the study overall: Clinical and demographic metadata were provided uncurated, with the amount varying by source and participant.

The V gene is TRBV2 and the J gene is TRBJ2-5; 11 middle bases align to TRBD2. This sequence was found in a human donor in a cohort sampled during active COVID-19. Sequencing was carried out using peripheral blood. The encoded CDR3 is CASRGLAEQETQYF. Read as DNA, the sequence is TGTGCCAGCAGGGGACTAGCGGAGCAAGAGACCCAGTACTTC.